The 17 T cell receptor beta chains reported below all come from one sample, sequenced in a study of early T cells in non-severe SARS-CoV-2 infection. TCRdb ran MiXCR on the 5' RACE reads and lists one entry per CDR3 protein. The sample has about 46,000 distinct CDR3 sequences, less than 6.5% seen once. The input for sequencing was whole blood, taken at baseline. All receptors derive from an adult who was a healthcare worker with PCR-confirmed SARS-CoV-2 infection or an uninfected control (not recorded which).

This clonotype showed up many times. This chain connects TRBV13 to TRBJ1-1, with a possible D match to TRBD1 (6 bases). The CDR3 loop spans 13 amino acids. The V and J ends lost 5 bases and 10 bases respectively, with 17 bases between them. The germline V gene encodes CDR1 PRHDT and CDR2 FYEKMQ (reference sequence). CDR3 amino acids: CASSPWRGGVAFF. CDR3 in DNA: TGTGCCAGCAGCCCCTGGCGGGGGGGCGTAGCTTTCTTT.

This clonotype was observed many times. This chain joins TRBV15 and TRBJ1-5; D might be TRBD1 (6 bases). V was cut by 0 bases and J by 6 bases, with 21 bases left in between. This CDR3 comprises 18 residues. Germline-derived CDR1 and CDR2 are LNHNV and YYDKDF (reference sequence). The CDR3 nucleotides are TGTGCCACCAGCAGAGATCTAAGGGTAGACAGGTTCCTTCAGCCCCAGCATTTT. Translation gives CATSRDLRVDRFLQPQHF.

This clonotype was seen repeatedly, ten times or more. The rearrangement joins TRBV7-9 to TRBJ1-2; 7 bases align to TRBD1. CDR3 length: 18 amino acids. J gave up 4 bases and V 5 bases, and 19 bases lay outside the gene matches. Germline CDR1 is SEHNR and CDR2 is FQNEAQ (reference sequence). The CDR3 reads CASSPSNLRTGDRYGYTF. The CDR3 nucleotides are TGTGCCAGCAGCCCATCTAACCTAAGGACAGGAGATCGCTATGGCTACACCTTC.

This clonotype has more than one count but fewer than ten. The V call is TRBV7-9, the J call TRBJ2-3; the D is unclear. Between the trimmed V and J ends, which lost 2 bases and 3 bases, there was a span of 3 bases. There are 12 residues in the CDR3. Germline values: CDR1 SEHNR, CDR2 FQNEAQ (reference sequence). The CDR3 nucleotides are TGTGCCAGCAGCTTAATAACAGATACGCAGTATTTT. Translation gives CASSLITDTQYF.

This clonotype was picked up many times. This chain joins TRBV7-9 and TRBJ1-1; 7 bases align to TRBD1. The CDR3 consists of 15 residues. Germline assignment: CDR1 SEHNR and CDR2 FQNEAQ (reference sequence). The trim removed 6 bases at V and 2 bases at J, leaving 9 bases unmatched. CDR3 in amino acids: CASRETGTYNTEAFF. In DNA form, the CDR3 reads TGTGCCAGCAGGGAGACAGGGACGTATAACACTGAAGCTTTCTTT. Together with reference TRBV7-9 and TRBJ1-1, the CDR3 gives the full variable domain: DTGVSQNPRHKITKRGQNVTFRCDPISEHNRLYWYRQTLGQGPEFLTYFQNEAQLEKSRLLSDRFSAERPKGSFSTLEIQRTEQGDSAMYLCASRETGTYNTEAFFGQGTRLTVV.

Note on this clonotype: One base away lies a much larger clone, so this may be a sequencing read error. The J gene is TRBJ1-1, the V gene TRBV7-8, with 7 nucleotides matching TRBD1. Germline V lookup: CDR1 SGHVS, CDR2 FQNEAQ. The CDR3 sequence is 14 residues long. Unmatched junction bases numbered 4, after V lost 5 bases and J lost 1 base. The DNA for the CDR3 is TGTGCCAGCAGCCCGCGGACAGGGAACACTGAAGCTTTCTTT. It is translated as CASSPRTGNTEAFF.

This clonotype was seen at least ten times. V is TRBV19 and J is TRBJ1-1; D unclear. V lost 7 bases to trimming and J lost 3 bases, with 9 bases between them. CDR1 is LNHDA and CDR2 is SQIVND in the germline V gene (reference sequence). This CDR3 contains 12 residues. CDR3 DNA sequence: TGTGCCAGTATTTTGATAGACACTGAAGCTTTCTTT. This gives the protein CASILIDTEAFF.

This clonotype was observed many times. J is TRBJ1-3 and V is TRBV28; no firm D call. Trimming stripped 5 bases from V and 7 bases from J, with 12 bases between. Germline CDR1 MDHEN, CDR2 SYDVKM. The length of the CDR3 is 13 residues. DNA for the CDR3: TGTGCCAGCAGTCCCCCTTCCTGGAACACCATATATTTT. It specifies CASSPPSWNTIYF.

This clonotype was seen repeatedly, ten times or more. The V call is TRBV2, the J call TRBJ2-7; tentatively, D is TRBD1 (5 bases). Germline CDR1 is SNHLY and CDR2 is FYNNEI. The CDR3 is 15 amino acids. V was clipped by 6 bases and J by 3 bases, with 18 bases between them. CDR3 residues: CASRYDSPVVYEQYF. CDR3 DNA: TGTGCCAGCAGATATGACAGTCCTGTCGTCTACGAGCAGTACTTC.

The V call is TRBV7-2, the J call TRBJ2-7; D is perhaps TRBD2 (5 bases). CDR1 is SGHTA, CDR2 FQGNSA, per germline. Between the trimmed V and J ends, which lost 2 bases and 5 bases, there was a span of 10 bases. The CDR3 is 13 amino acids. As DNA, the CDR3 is TGTGCCAGCAGCTTACCCCCCGGGGACGAGCAGTACTTC. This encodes CASSLPPGDEQYF.

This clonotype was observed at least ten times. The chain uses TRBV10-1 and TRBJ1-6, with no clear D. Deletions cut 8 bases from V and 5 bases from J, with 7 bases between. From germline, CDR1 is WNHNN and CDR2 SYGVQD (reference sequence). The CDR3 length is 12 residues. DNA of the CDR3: TGCGCCAGCGGACTTGATAATTCACCCCTCCACTTT. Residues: CASGLDNSPLHF.

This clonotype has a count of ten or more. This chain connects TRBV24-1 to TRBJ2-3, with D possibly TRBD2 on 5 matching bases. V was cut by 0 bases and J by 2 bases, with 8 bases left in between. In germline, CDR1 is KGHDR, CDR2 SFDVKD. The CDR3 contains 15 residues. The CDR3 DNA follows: TGTGCCACCAGTGATTTGCTCCGGGACACAGATACGCAGTATTTT. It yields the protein CATSDLLRDTDTQYF.

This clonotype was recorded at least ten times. CDR3: CACFFGAGAGHEQYF. CDR3 in DNA: TGTGCCTGCTTTTTTGGAGCGGGTGCTGGACACGAGCAGTACTTC. This chain uses TRBV30 with TRBJ2-7, with D maybe TRBD2 (6 bases). Trimming removed 6 bases at V and 5 bases at J, with 23 bases between. Per germline, CDR1 GTSNPN and CDR2 SVGIG (reference sequence). The CDR3 length is 15 residues.

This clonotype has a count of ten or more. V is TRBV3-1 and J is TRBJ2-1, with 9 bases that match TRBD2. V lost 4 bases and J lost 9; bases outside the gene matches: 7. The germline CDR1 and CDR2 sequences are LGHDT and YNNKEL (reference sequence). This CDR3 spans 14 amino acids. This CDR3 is CASSPTGTSLEQFF. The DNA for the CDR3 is TGTGCCAGCAGCCCGACCGGGACTAGCCTTGAGCAGTTCTTC.

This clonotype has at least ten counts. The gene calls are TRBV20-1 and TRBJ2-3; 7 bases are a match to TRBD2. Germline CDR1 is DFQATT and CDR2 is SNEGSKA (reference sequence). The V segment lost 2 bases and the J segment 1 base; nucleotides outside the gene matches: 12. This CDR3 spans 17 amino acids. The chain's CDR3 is CSARISGGSRRTDTQYF. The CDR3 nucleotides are TGCAGTGCTAGAATTTCGGGCGGGAGCCGTCGCACAGATACGCAGTATTTT.

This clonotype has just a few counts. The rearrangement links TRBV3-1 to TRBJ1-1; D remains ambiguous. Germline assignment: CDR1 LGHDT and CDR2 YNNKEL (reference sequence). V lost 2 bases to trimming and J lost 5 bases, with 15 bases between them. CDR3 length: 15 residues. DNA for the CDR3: TGTGCCAGCAGCCAATTCGACTCCCCGAGGACTGAAGCTTTCTTT. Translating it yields CASSQFDSPRTEAFF.

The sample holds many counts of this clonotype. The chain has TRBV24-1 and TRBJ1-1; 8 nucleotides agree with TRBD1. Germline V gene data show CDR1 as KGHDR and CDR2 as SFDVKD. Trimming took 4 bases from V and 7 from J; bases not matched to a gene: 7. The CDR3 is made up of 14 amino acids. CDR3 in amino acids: CATSDTDREGEAFF. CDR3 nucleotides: TGTGCCACCAGTGACACGGACAGGGAGGGTGAAGCTTTCTTT.